Following are 16 T cell receptor beta chains from one sample sequenced in a study of shared clonotypes between healthy human individuals. Libraries were prepared by immunoSEQ multiplex PCR; TCRdb keeps only in-frame clonotypes and omits some of them. Of around 500,000 clones in the sample, over 70% were seen once. Material for sequencing was PBMCs. The receptors here all came from a middle-aged woman in good health. Some clones in this sample may be carry-over from other donors' samples.

A single count supports this clone. The chain couples TRBV2 to TRBJ2-1, with 10 bases fitting TRBD2. The CDR3 is made up of 15 amino acids. Per the germline V gene, CDR1 is SNHLY and CDR2 is FYNNEI. J was trimmed by 4 bases and V by 6 bases; bases with no gene match: 6. CDR3 in amino acids: CASRGWTSGYNEQFF. CDR3 nucleotides: TGTGCCAGCAGGGGGTGGACTAGCGGATACAATGAGCAGTTCTTC.

The CDR3 is CASSLQGPKAGNEQFF. The CDR3 DNA sequence: TGTGCCAGCAGCTTACAGGGACCCAAAGCTGGGAATGAGCAGTTCTTC. The J gene is TRBJ2-1, the V gene TRBV11-2; D may match TRBD1 or TRBD2 (5 bases each). Trimming took 2 bases from V and 7 from J, leaving 18 bases between them. In germline, CDR1 is SGHAT, CDR2 FQNNGV. The CDR3 length is 16 residues.

This rearrangement joins TRBV18 to TRBJ2-1, with 12 bases identical to TRBD2. This CDR3 has 16 amino acids. Germline CDR1 reads KGHSH; CDR2 reads LQKENI. V was clipped by 1 base and J by 7 bases; unmatched bases: 5. The CDR3 nucleotides read TGTGCCAGCTCACCACGCTCTAGCGGGAGGGAGAATGAGCAGTTCTTC. Its protein product is CASSPRSSGRENEQFF. The variable domain in full, with the rest retrieved from reference TRBV18 and TRBJ2-1, is NAGVMQNPRHLVRRRGQEARLRCSPMKGHSHVYWYRQLPEEGLKFMVYLQKENIIDESGMPKERFSAEFPKEGPSILRIQQVVRGDSAAYFCASSPRSSGRENEQFFGPGTRLTVL.

As to this clone: This likely reflects a read error, since a far larger clone is one base away. The chain carries TRBV7-9 and TRBJ2-6; D perhaps matches TRBD2 (6 bases). V dropped 11 bases and J dropped 4 bases, with 18 bases sitting between them. This CDR3 region has 15 residues. The V gene's germline CDR1 is SEHNR and CDR2 FQNEAQ (reference sequence). DNA of the CDR3: TGTGCCTGCACCGGCGGCGGGGCCGGGGCCAACGTCCTGACTTTC. Its translation: CACTGGGAGANVLTF.

This clone has only one observation. A single base is all that separates this from a far larger clone, so a read error is likely. The identical CDR3 is also encoded by other nucleotide sequences in the sample. This chain links TRBV30 with TRBJ2-1; unclear D gene. The V and J ends lost 3 bases and 7 bases respectively, with 4 bases between them. The germline V gene encodes CDR1 GTSNPN and CDR2 SVGIG (reference sequence). This CDR3 contains 10 residues. CDR3 loop: CAWSSNEQFF. The CDR3 DNA reads TGTGCCTGGAGCAGTAATGAGCAGTTCTTC.

The chain combines TRBV6-5 with TRBJ1-2, with 7 positions matching TRBD1. CDR3 length: 12 residues. V trimming: 2 bases; J trimming: 6 bases; junction bases outside the gene matches: 0. Germline V gives CDR1 MNHEY, CDR2 SVGAGI. The CDR3 sequence is CASSYRGHGYTF. CDR3 nucleotide sequence: TGTGCCAGCAGTTACAGGGGGCATGGCTACACCTTC.

V gene TRBV9 combines with J gene TRBJ1-1, with 7 bases lining up with TRBD1. Germline CDR1 reads SGDLS; CDR2 reads YYNGEE. Unmatched junction bases numbered 12, after V lost 4 bases and J lost 12 bases. This CDR3 has 13 residues. The CDR3 region has the DNA TGTGCCAGCAGCCTTGGCCGACAGGGTATGTCTTTCTTT. Amino acid sequence: CASSLGRQGMSFF.

Concerning this clone itself: A far larger clone lies a single base away; this is likely a read error. The chain recombines TRBV6-6 with TRBJ1-1, with a tentative D call TRBD1 (5 bases). V gave up 5 bases and J gave up 7 bases, with 11 bases separating them. CDR1 and CDR2 (germline): MNHNY, SVGAGI (reference sequence). The CDR3 totals 12 residues. The CDR3 coding sequence is TGTGCCAGCAGTAAACGAGGGGTTGAAGCTTTCTTT. It encodes CASSKRGVEAFF.

V and J are TRBV12-5 and TRBJ2-5, with 8 bases matching TRBD1. V dropped 7 bases and J dropped 7; count of bases not matched to a gene: 8. Germline loops: CDR1 LGHNT, CDR2 FRNRAP. This CDR3 region has 13 residues. In DNA, the CDR3 is TGTGCTAGTGCGTGGCAGGGGGCTGGGACCCAGTACTTC. Translation gives CASAWQGAGTQYF.

The chain is built from TRBV5-6 and TRBJ1-1; the D is unclear. Germline loops: CDR1 SGHDT, CDR2 YYEEEE. V lost 2 bases and J 1 base, leaving 15 bases between the germline ends. This CDR3 has 16 amino acids. The CDR3 loop is CASSLYTAGGNTEAFF. The DNA for the CDR3 is TGTGCCAGCAGCTTATACACCGCAGGCGGGAACACTGAAGCTTTCTTT. The full variable domain, its missing parts supplied by reference TRBV5-6 and TRBJ1-1, is DAGVTQSPTHLIKTRGQQVTLRCSPKSGHDTVSWYQQALGQGPQFIFQYYEEEERQRGNFPDRFSGHQFPNYSSELNVNALLLGDSALYLCASSLYTAGGNTEAFFGQGTRLTVV.

The rearrangement links TRBV7-8 to TRBJ2-1; D remains ambiguous. This CDR3 region has 14 residues. Trimming took 3 bases from V and 0 from J, leaving 6 bases between them. Germline V gene lookup returns CDR1 SGHVS and CDR2 FQNEAQ. The CDR3 is CASSFGGSYNEQFF. Here the CDR3 DNA reads TGTGCCAGCAGCTTCGGTGGCTCCTACAATGAGCAGTTCTTC.

The chain joins TRBV19 to TRBJ2-3, with D perhaps TRBD2 (6 bases). V was trimmed by 6 bases and J by 3 bases, leaving 13 bases between them. The CDR3 extends over 14 amino acids. Germline V gene lookup returns CDR1 LNHDA and CDR2 SQIVND (reference sequence). The CDR3 nucleotides are TGTGCCAGTAGATCCCCGGGACTTACAGATACGCAGTATTTT. Translating gives CASRSPGLTDTQYF.

The V gene is TRBV5-1, the J gene TRBJ2-5; D is possibly TRBD1 (6 bases). Between the trimmed V and J ends, which lost 0 bases and 5 bases, there was a span of 11 bases. Per germline, CDR1 SGHRS and CDR2 YFSETQ. The CDR3 totals 14 residues. The CDR3 reads CASSLESRGETQYF. Written as DNA, the CDR3 is TGCGCCAGCAGCTTGGAATCCAGGGGTGAGACCCAGTACTTC.

CDR3 nucleotide sequence: TGCGCCAGCAGCCACGCAGGGGAGCTGAGGGTACTAGCAACTAATGAAAAACTGTTTTTT. This gives the protein CASSHAGELRVLATNEKLFF. The chain links TRBV4-3 to TRBJ1-4, with D possibly TRBD1 on 6 matching bases. The ends were cut back, 3 bases at V and 0 bases at J, with 23 bases in the middle. CDR1 LGHNA and CDR2 YSLEER come from the germline V gene. This CDR3 spans 20 amino acids.

The CDR3: CASSLGSGRDPGRGNEQFF. CDR3 nucleotide sequence: TGCGCCAGCAGCTTGGGTAGCGGGAGAGACCCGGGTCGGGGCAATGAGCAGTTCTTC. The chain joins TRBV5-1 to TRBJ2-1; TRBD2 aligns across 9 bases. The CDR3 length is 19 residues. In germline, CDR1 is SGHRS, CDR2 YFSETQ. Trimming at V came to 0 bases and at J to 6 bases, leaving 16 bases not matched to a gene. Using reference TRBV5-1 and TRBJ2-1 for the parts outside the CDR3, the full variable domain is KAGVTQTPRYLIKTRGQQVTLSCSPISGHRSVSWYQQTPGQGLQFLFEYFSETQRNKGNFPGRFSGRQFSNSRSEMNVSTLELGDSALYLCASSLGSGRDPGRGNEQFFGPGTRLTVL.

On this clone: This sequence is one base from a far larger clone and is likely a read error. The V gene is TRBV7-3, the J gene TRBJ1-3, with 8 bases fitting TRBD2. Judging by the DNA end, TRBJ2-2 fits better; the J call may be wrong. The CDR3 consists of 17 residues. Germline CDR1 SGHTA, CDR2 FQGTGA. The CDR3 nucleotides are TGTGCCAGCAGCTTAACTCCTAGCGGGCCCAACACCGTGGAGCTGTTTTTT. It encodes CASSLTPSGPNTVELFF.